A selection of T cell receptor beta chains follows, all from one sample in a study of spatial heterogeneity in lung cancer. TCRdb independently ran MiXCR on the 5' RACE reads; one entry per CDR3 protein. The sample lists a few thousand distinct CDR3 sequences, 25% to 30% occurring once. The starting material was lung tumor tissue, obtained at surgery. These TCRs come from a female donor with early-stage non-small cell lung cancer. The CDR3 runs from the conserved cysteine through the conserved F or W. The D gene is left open where the match is weak. Expanded clones get a size class; other rows say once, few or many, or leave the size out.

TRBV28	TRBJ2-3	-	TRBD2	TGTGCCAGCTCTTGGCGGGGGGATAGCACAGATACGCAGTATTTT	CASSWRGDSTDTQYF
TRBV18	TRBJ2-7	-	TRBD1	TGTGCCAGCTCCCAGGGACAGACCTACAAGCGGTACTTC	CASSQGQTYKRYF
TRBV10-3	TRBJ2-1	-	-	TGTGCCATCAGCCATAACTTACTCGAGCAGTTCTTC	CAISHNLLEQFF
TRBV29-1	TRBJ2-7	medium-sized	TRBD2	TGCAGCGTTGTGCACCTAGCGGGAGGCTCTCGGCCATTCGAGCAGTACTTC	CSVVHLAGGSRPFEQYF
TRBV7-2	TRBJ1-3	medium-sized	-	TGTGCCAGCAGCTTGCTACTTACCCGCGCCATATATTTT	CASSLLLTRAIYF
TRBV7-2	TRBJ2-3	medium-sized	TRBD1	TGTGCCAGCAGCTTTCACCAGGGGGGCACAGATACGCAGTATTTT	CASSFHQGGTDTQYF
TRBV5-1	TRBJ2-3	-	-	TGCGCCAGCAGCCAGGAGACTAGCACAGATACGCAGTATTTT	CASSQETSTDTQYF
TRBV9	TRBJ2-1	few	TRBD2	TGTGCCAGCAGCGTCGGCGGGGGGGCCTGGGATGAGCAGTTCTTC	CASSVGGGAWDEQFF
TRBV28	TRBJ1-2	medium-sized	-	TGTGCCAGCAGTGACGCTGACAGGCCGTATGGCTACACCTTC	CASSDADRPYGYTF
TRBV19	TRBJ2-1	-	-	TGTGCCACCTCCCCAGACAGCCCCGGGGATAACAATGAGCAGTTCTTC	CATSPDSPGDNNEQFF
TRBV5-1	TRBJ2-2	medium-sized	-	TGCGCCAGCAGCCAGGACGGATACACCGGGGAGCTGTTTTTT	CASSQDGYTGELFF
TRBV11-2	TRBJ1-1	large	-	TGTGCCAGCAGCTTCGACGGGGCGTTTGCTGAAGCTTTCTTT	CASSFDGAFAEAFF
TRBV10-3	TRBJ2-7	-	-	TGTGCCATCAGTGCACCCGGGACACCATCTCAGCAGTACTTC	CAISAPGTPSQQYF
TRBV20-1	TRBJ2-5	-	TRBD2	TGCAGTGCTCCACTAGCGGGGGGCTTGGGGACCCAGTACTTC	CSAPLAGGLGTQYF
TRBV10-2	TRBJ1-2	large	-	TGCGCCAGCAGTGAGTCAGGGAACTATGGCTACACCTTC	CASSESGNYGYTF
TRBV9	TRBJ2-3	few	-	TGTGCCAGCAGCGTAGCTCAAGTTTCAGATACGCAGTATTTT	CASSVAQVSDTQYF
TRBV20-1	TRBJ1-2	medium-sized	-	TGCAGTGCTCCCCCGGGGGGGGGTAACTATGGCTACACCTTC	CSAPPGGGNYGYTF